Here is one TCR beta chain with its context. Germline CDR1 is SGDLS and CDR2 is YYNGEE. This CDR3 is 14 amino acids long. V lost 4 bases, J lost 4 bases, and 6 bases stayed unmatched. This record comes from a study of blood T cell repertoires in COVID-19. Profiling relied on immunoSEQ multiplex PCR, and the TCRdb table lists in-frame clones only, not all of them. The sample shows tens of thousands of clones, about 80% of them seen only once. The sample taken for sequencing was peripheral blood. The clonotype comes from a man aged 55 to 70 with active or convalescent COVID-19. The chain employs TRBV9 and TRBJ2-3; the match to TRBD2 covers 7 bases. This CDR3 reads CASSPRTSSDTQYF. CDR3 nucleotides: TGTGCCAGCAGCCCCCGGACTAGTTCAGATACGCAGTATTTT.